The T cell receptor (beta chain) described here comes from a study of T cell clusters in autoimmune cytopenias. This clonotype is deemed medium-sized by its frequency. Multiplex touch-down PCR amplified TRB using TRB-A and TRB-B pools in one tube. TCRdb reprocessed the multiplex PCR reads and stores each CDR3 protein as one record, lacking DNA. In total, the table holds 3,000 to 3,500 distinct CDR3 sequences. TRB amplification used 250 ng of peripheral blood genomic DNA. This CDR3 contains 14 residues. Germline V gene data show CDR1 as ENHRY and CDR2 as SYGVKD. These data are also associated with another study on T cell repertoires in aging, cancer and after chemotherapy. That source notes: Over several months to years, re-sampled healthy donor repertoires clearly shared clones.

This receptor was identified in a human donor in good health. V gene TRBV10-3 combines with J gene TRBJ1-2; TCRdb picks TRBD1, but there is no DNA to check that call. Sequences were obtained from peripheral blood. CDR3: CAITPGQGFSGYTF.